The T cell receptor beta chain under discussion was sequenced for a study of T cells in Graves' hyperthyroidism and ophthalmopathy. The diagnostic basis comprised clinical symptoms, serum thyroxine and TRAb, thyroid ultrasound and orbital computed tomography. Amplified regions were TCR beta CDR3 sequences from RNA transcripts. An initial round of RT-PCR targeting the TCR CDR3 relied on the HTBI primer set. Each CDR3 protein gets one entry after TCRdb re-called the multiplex PCR reads with MiXCR. The table shows roughly 500,000 distinct CDR3 sequences, with 14% occurring only once. Trimming took 6 bases from V and 3 from J; bases not matched to a gene: 20. The germline V gene encodes CDR1 MDHEN and CDR2 SYDVKM. The CDR3 totals 19 residues.

Sequenced: blood. The chain couples TRBV28 to TRBJ1-5, with 7 bases lining up with TRBD1. The sequence was obtained from a woman in her 30s with Graves' hyperthyroidism that later progressed to Graves' ophthalmopathy. CDR3 amino acids: CASSNTISGTVTNNQPQHF. The CDR3 nucleotides read TGTGCCAGCAGCAACACAATATCAGGGACAGTGACGAACAATCAGCCCCAGCATTTT.